The 4 T cell receptor beta chains listed next were all sequenced from one sample in a study of identical twins. A single record per CDR3 protein comes from TCRdb applying MiXCR to the 5' RACE reads. The sample has just under 550,000 distinct CDR3 sequences, roughly 15% seen once; the top ten hold less than 0.5%. In addition, the sample was reused for a study of yellow fever vaccine responses in identical twins.

Sequenced input: CD4+ T cells sorted from blood. These TCRs come from a woman aged 18-29 years in good health.

This clonotype was seen a few times. The J gene is TRBJ2-5, the V gene TRBV3-1, with D perhaps given as TRBD1 or TRBD2 (6 bases each). The germline gives CDR1 LGHDT, CDR2 YNNKEL (reference sequence). Trimming removed 2 bases at V and 5 bases at J, with 9 bases between. This CDR3 is 13 amino acids long. CDR3 nucleotides: TGTGCCAGCAGCCAAAGGGGGGCCGAGACCCAGTACTTC. Residues: CASSQRGAETQYF.

This chain joins TRBV2 and TRBJ2-7; D perhaps matches TRBD1 (6 bases). The CDR3 is 16 residues long. V was shortened by 4 bases and J by 3 bases, with 19 bases between the two germline ends. Germline CDR1 reads SNHLY; CDR2 reads FYNNEI. This chain's CDR3 is CASSGQEARGYYEQYF. The CDR3 nucleotides read TGTGCCAGCAGTGGACAGGAGGCGAGGGGCTACTACGAGCAGTACTTC.

This clonotype appeared once. The chain carries TRBV27 and TRBJ2-1; possible D gene TRBD1, 6 bases. Germline V gives CDR1 MNHEY, CDR2 SMNVEV (reference sequence). V shed 7 bases and J shed 5 bases, with 12 bases lying between them. This CDR3 comprises 13 residues. The CDR3 DNA reads TGTGCCAGCACCCGCGACAGGAACAATGAGCAGTTCTTC. This sequence encodes CASTRDRNNEQFF.

This clonotype has just a few counts. The DNA is left out, because the CDR3 cannot be placed on it with certainty; the CDR3 is given as TCRdb lists it. The V gene is TRBV12-3 or TRBV12-4, the J gene TRBJ2-7; TRBD1 was called by the table and not checked on the DNA. A total of 13 residues make up the CDR3, ends included. CDR3: CASSFGQGYEQYV.